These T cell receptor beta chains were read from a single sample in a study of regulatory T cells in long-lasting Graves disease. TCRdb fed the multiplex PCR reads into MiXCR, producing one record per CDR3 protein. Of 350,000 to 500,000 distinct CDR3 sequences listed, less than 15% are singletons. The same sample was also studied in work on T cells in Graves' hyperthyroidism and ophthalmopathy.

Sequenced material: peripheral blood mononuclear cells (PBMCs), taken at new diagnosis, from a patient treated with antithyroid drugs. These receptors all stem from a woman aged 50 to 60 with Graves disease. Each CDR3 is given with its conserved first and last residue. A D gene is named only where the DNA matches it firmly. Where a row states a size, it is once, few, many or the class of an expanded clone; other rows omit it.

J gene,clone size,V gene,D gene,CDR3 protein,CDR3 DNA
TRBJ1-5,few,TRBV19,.,CASSIGQAPQPQHF,TGTGCCAGTAGTATCGGGCAGGCCCCCCAGCCCCAGCATTTT
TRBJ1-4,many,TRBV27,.,CASSFTDGREKLFF,TGTGCCAGCAGTTTCACAGACGGTCGGGAAAAACTGTTTTTT
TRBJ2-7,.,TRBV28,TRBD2,CASSLAGEEEQYF,TGTGCCAGCAGTTTAGCGGGAGAGGAGGAGCAGTACTTC
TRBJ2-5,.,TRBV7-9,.,CASSLGGLKETQYF,TGTGCCAGCAGCTTAGGAGGTCTGAAAGAGACCCAGTACTTC
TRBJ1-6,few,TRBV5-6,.,CASSFLRQANSPLHF,TGTGCCAGCAGCTTCCTTAGACAGGCCAATTCACCCCTCCACTTT
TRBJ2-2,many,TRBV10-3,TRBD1,CATRGRKGQGKNTGELFF,TGTGCCACTCGGGGTCGCAAGGGACAGGGGAAGAACACCGGGGAGCTGTTTTTT
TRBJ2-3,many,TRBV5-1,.,CASSLAGSTDTQYF,TGTGCCAGCAGCCTAGCAGGTAGCACAGATACGCAGTATTTT
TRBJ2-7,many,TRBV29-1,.,CSVEVVGGSEQYF,TGCAGCGTTGAAGTGGTTGGAGGTTCCGAGCAGTACTTC
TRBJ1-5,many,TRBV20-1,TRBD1,CSAKRDQGATQPQHF,TGCAGTGCTAAGAGGGATCAGGGGGCGACTCAGCCCCAGCATTTT
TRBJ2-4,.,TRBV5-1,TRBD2,CASSQSLGRNIQYF,TGCGCCAGCAGCCAGAGTCTCGGGAGGAACATTCAGTACTTC
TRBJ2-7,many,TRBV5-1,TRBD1,CASSRRDRDYEQYF,TGCGCCAGCAGCCGCAGGGACAGGGACTACGAGCAGTACTTC
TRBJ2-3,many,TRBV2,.,CASSVSDTQYF,TGTGCCAGCAGTGTTTCAGATACGCAGTATTTT